This is a list of T cell receptor beta chains from one sample in a study of T cells after yellow fever vaccination. Via MiXCR, TCRdb re-called the 5' RACE reads, giving one row per CDR3 protein. Of some 350,000 distinct CDR3 sequences listed, roughly 9.4% were seen once; the top ten hold 15% to 20%. This specimen consisted of PBMCs, obtained on the day of the first yellow fever vaccination. The origin of the receptors is a man younger than 30 who received the YFV17D yellow fever vaccine. CDR3s include the opening cysteine and the closing phenylalanine or tryptophan. D genes are given only for firm matches. Expanded clones get a size class; other rows say once, few or many, or leave the size out.

many	NA	TRBV7-8	TRBJ1-4	CASSLGRGTTNEKLFF	TGTGCCAGCAGCTTAGGGCGGGGGACAACTAATGAAAAACTGTTTTTT
few	NA	TRBV21-1	TRBJ1-5	CASSKQDGRKEGSNQPQHF	TGTGCCAGCAGCAAACAGGACGGGAGGAAAGAGGGTAGCAATCAGCCCCAGCATTTT
NA	NA	TRBV6-1	TRBJ1-1	CASSPRGAVTEAFF	TGTGCCAGCAGTCCACGGGGGGCGGTCACTGAAGCTTTCTTT
many	TRBD1	TRBV12-3/TRBV12-4	TRBJ1-2	CASSTRQGGSYGYTF	TGTGCCAGCAGTACAAGACAGGGAGGTAGCTATGGCTACACCTTC
NA	TRBD1	TRBV6-5	TRBJ1-2	CASSSGTGDIYGYTF	TGTGCCAGCAGTTCCGGGACAGGGGATATCTATGGCTACACCTTC
NA	NA	TRBV6-5	TRBJ1-6	CASSYGQPIPSYNSPLHF	TGTGCCAGCAGTTACGGGCAGCCTATTCCCTCCTATAATTCACCCCTCCACTTT
many	NA	TRBV7-9	TRBJ2-7	CASSSGTQEQYF	TGTGCCAGCAGCTCCGGGACACAGGAGCAGTACTTC
few	NA	TRBV11-2	TRBJ2-1	CASSGGYSYNEQFF	TGTGCCAGCAGCGGGGGCTACTCCTACAATGAGCAGTTCTTC
NA	NA	TRBV12-3/TRBV12-4	TRBJ2-2	CASSRTSGDGELFF	TGTGCCAGCAGCCGAACGTCAGGCGACGGGGAGCTGTTTTTT
few	NA	TRBV5-1	TRBJ1-4	CASSLEPTTNEKLFF	TGCGCCAGCAGCTTGGAACCGACAACTAATGAAAAACTGTTTTTT
NA	NA	TRBV14	TRBJ2-7	CTSSQGRENYEQYF	TGTACCAGCAGCCAAGGCAGAGAGAACTACGAGCAGTACTTC
few	NA	TRBV12-3/TRBV12-4	TRBJ2-1	CASSLGLPNEQFF	TGTGCCAGCAGTTTGGGGCTACCAAATGAGCAGTTCTTC
many	NA	TRBV24-1	TRBJ1-1	CATSDSDYTEAFF	TGTGCCACCAGTGATTCCGACTACACTGAAGCTTTCTTT
NA	NA	TRBV6-2/TRBV6-3	TRBJ1-2	CASSQGSGANYGYTF	TGTGCCAGCAGCCAAGGATCGGGAGCTAACTATGGCTACACCTTC
many	NA	TRBV7-9	TRBJ1-2	CASSPPDGTPNYGYTF	TGTGCCAGCAGCCCCCCGGACGGGACCCCTAACTATGGCTACACCTTC
many	TRBD2	TRBV27	TRBJ2-1	CASSLRTSGAYNEQFF	TGTGCCAGCAGTTTAAGGACTAGCGGGGCCTACAATGAGCAGTTCTTC